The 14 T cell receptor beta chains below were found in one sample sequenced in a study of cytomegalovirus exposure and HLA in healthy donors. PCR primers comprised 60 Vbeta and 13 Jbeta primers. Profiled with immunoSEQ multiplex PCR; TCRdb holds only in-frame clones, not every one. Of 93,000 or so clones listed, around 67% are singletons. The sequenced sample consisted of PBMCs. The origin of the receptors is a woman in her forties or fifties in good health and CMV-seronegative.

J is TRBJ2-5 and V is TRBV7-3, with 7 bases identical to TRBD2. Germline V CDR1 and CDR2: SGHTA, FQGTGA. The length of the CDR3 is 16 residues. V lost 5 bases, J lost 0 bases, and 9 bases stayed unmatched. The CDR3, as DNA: TGTGCCAGCAGCCAGTGGGAGGGGAGGGACCAAGAGACCCAGTACTTC. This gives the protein CASSQWEGRDQETQYF.

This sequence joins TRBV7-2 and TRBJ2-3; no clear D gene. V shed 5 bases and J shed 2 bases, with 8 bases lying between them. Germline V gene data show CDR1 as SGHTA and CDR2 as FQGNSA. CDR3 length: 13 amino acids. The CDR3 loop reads CASSERYTDTQYF. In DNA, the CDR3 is TGTGCCAGCAGCGAACGGTACACAGATACGCAGTATTTT.

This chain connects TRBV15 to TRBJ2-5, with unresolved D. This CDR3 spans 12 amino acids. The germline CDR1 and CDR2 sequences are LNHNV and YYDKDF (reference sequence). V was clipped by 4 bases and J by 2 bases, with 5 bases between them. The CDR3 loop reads CATSIQQETQYF. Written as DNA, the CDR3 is TGTGCCACCAGCATACAACAAGAGACCCAGTACTTC.

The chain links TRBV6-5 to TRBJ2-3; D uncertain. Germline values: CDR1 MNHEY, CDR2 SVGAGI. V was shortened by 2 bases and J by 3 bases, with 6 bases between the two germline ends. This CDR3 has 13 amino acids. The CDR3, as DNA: TGTGCCAGCAGTTACAGAGTTACAGATACGCAGTATTTT. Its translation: CASSYRVTDTQYF.

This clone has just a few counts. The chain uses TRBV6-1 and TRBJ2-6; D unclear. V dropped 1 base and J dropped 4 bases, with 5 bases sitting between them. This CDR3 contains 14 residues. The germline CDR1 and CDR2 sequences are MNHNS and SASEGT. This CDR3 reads CASSEGGGANVLTF. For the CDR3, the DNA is TGTGCCAGCAGTGAAGGAGGCGGGGCCAACGTCCTGACTTTC.

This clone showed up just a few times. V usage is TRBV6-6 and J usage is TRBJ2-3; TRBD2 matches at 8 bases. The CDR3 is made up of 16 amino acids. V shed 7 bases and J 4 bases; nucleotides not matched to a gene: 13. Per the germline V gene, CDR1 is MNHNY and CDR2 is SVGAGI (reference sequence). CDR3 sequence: CASNPLGRGRADTQYF. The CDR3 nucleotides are TGTGCCAGCAACCCACTCGGGAGGGGCCGCGCAGATACGCAGTATTTT.

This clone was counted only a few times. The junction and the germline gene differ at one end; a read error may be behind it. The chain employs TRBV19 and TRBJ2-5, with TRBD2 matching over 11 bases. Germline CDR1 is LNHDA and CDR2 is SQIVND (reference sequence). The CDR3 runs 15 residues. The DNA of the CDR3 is TGTGCCACAAAAACTAGCGGGGGTTTACAAGAGACCCACTACTTC. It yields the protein CATKTSGGLQETHYF.

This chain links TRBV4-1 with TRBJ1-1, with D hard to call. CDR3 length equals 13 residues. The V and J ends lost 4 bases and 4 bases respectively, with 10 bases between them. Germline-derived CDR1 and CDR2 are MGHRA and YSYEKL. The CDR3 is CASSPSGLTEAFF. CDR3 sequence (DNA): TGCGCCAGCAGCCCTTCGGGTCTCACTGAAGCTTTCTTT.

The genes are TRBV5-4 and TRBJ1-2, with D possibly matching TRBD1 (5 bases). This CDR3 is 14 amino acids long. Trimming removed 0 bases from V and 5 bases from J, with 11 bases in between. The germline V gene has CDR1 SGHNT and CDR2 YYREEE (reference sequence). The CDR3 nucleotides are TGTGCCAGCAGCTTGGCCGGGTCAGGGTATGGCTACACCTTC. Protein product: CASSLAGSGYGYTF.

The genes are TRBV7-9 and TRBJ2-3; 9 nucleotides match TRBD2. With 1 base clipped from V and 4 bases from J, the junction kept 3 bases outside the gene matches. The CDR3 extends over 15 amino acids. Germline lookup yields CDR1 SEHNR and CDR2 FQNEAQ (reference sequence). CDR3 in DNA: TGTGCCAGCAGCTTAGGGGGACTAGCAGCAGATACGCAGTATTTT. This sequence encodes CASSLGGLAADTQYF.

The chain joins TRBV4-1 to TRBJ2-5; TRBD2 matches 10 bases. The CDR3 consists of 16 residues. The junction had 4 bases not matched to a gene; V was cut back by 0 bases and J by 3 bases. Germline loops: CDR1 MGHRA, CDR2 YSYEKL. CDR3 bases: TGCGCCAGCAGCCAAGAGGGGACTAGCGAAAAAGAGACCCAGTACTTC. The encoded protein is CASSQEGTSEKETQYF.

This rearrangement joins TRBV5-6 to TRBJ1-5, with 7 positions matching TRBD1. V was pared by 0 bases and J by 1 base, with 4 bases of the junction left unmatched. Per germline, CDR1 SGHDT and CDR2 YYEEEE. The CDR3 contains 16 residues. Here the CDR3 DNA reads TGTGCCAGCAGCTTGGCACACAGGGGAAGCAATCAGCCCCAGCATTTT. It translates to CASSLAHRGSNQPQHF.

CDR3 amino acids: CAISADRGVETQYF. CDR3 DNA: TGTGCCATCAGCGCCGACAGGGGGGTAGAGACCCAGTACTTC. The chain combines TRBV10-3 with TRBJ2-5; 9 bases match TRBD1. The V and J ends lost 6 bases and 4 bases, in that order; junction bases with no gene match: 6. The CDR3 contains 14 residues. The germline V gene encodes CDR1 ENHRY and CDR2 SYGVKD.

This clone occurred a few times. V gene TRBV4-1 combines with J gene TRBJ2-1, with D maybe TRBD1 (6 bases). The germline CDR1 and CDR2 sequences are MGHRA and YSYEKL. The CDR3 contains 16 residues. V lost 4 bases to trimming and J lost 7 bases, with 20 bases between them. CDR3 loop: CASSPVGGKRGNEQFF. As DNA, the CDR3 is TGCGCCAGCAGCCCCGTAGGGGGAAAGAGGGGGAATGAGCAGTTCTTC.